The next 28 T cell receptor beta chains were all read from a single sample in a study of blood T cell repertoires in COVID-19. Libraries were prepared by immunoSEQ multiplex PCR; TCRdb keeps only in-frame clonotypes and omits some of them. The data hold approximately 170,000 clones, with approximately 79% observed a single time. The sequenced sample consisted of PBMCs or T cells enriched from blood (not recorded which). The receptors shown here come from a woman aged 70 to 79 in a cohort exposed to, infected with or recovered from COVID-19 (not recorded which).

V and J are TRBV7-9 and TRBJ1-2; 11 bases agree with TRBD1. Trimming cost V 6 bases and J 5 bases; bases outside gene matches: 8. Germline CDR1 reads SEHNR; CDR2 reads FQNEAQ (reference sequence). CDR3 length equals 15 residues. This CDR3 reads CASRLDGTGGYGYTF. Written as DNA, the CDR3 is TGTGCCAGCAGACTAGACGGGACAGGGGGGTATGGCTACACCTTC.

This rearrangement joins TRBV2 to TRBJ2-7; 11 bases align to TRBD1. CDR3 length: 16 residues. V lost 3 bases and J lost 4; bases outside the gene matches: 8. The germline V gene encodes CDR1 SNHLY and CDR2 FYNNEI. CDR3 DNA: TGTGCCAGCAGTGAGCGACGGGACAGGGGGGGGTACGAGCAGTACTTC. Its translation: CASSERRDRGGYEQYF.

This chain links TRBV30 with TRBJ1-5; possibly TRBD1 for D (5 bases). Between the trimmed V and J ends, which lost 0 bases and 9 bases, there was a span of 24 bases. Germline CDR1 and CDR2: GTSNPN and SVGIG (reference sequence). This CDR3 has 17 residues. The CDR3 sequence is CAWSVAAGRASPLPQHF. In DNA, the CDR3 is TGTGCCTGGAGTGTCGCAGCCGGCAGGGCTTCCCCGCTGCCCCAGCATTTT.

V usage is TRBV5-1 and J usage is TRBJ2-7; D remains unclear. Germline V gene data show CDR1 as SGHRS and CDR2 as YFSETQ. Trimming removed 6 bases at V and 0 bases at J, with 10 bases between. The CDR3 extends over 13 amino acids. The chain's CDR3 is CASKGVSSYEQYF. In DNA form, the CDR3 reads TGCGCCAGCAAAGGAGTAAGCTCCTACGAGCAGTACTTC.

This clone was picked up one time. The genes are TRBV21-1 and TRBJ1-1; the table's D call, TRBD1, has no DNA check behind it. TRBV21-1 is flagged as a pseudogene. There are 13 residues in the CDR3. In DNA, the CDR3 is TGTGCCAGCAGCGTACAGGGTTCTCCTGAAGCTTTCTTT. This translates into CASSVQGSPEAFF.

This clone has more than one count but fewer than ten. The chain links TRBV24-1 to TRBJ2-1; 8 bases line up with TRBD2. Looked up from germline, CDR1 is KGHDR and CDR2 is SFDVKD. The CDR3 covers 17 residues. V lost 3 bases and J lost 2; bases outside the gene matches: 8. CDR3 protein: CATSDRSGSIAYNEQFF. The CDR3 DNA follows: TGTGCCACCAGTGATCGCAGCGGGAGTATCGCCTACAATGAGCAGTTCTTC.

The rearrangement links TRBV19 to TRBJ1-4; 7 bases align to TRBD1. Germline CDR1 and CDR2: LNHDA and SQIVND (reference sequence). The V gene end was trimmed by 4 bases and the J gene end by 0 bases; junction bases not matched to a gene: 11. The length of the CDR3 is 18 residues. The CDR3 region has the DNA TGTGCCAGTAGTACGGGGCTGAGGGGGCGTGCAACTAATGAAAAACTGTTTTTT. This translates into CASSTGLRGRATNEKLFF.

The V gene is TRBV30, the J gene TRBJ2-2; D is possibly TRBD2 (5 bases). The CDR3 extends over 13 amino acids. With 0 bases removed from V and 7 bases from J, the gap between germline ends came to 9 bases. Germline CDR1 and CDR2: GTSNPN and SVGIG (reference sequence). CDR3 residues: CAWSVQRIGELFF. In DNA, the CDR3 is TGTGCCTGGAGTGTACAGCGGATCGGGGAGCTGTTTTTT. Filled out from reference TRBV30 and TRBJ2-2, the complete variable domain reads SQTIHQWPATLVQPVGSPLSLECTVEGTSNPNLYWYRQAAGRGLQLLFYSVGIGQISSEVPQNLSASRPQDRQFILSSKKLLLSDSGFYLCAWSVQRIGELFFGEGSRLTVL.

The chain carries TRBV15 and TRBJ1-5, with D tentatively TRBD1 (6 bases). Per germline, CDR1 LNHNV and CDR2 YYDKDF (reference sequence). This CDR3 is 14 amino acids long. The germline V and J ends were trimmed by 1 base and 6 bases, with 10 bases remaining between them. The CDR3 sequence: CATSRGGGVQPQHF. CDR3 bases: TGTGCCACCAGCAGAGGCGGGGGCGTTCAGCCCCAGCATTTT.

The chain uses TRBV10-2 and TRBJ1-6; D might be TRBD1 (6 bases). Germline CDR1 reads WSHSY; CDR2 reads SAAADI. The CDR3 has 15 residues. V was trimmed by 5 bases and J by 5 bases, leaving 13 bases between them. The CDR3 sequence: CASSLAQGNNSPLHF. CDR3 DNA sequence: TGCGCCAGCAGTCTTGCACAGGGAAATAATTCACCCCTCCACTTT.

The chain is built from TRBV10-2 and TRBJ1-1; D is ambiguous. This CDR3 is 15 amino acids long. The germline gives CDR1 WSHSY, CDR2 SAAADI. V was cut by 1 base and J by 4 bases, with 13 bases left in between. CDR3 in DNA: TGCGCCAGCAGTGAGTGGGCGTCGAGTGGCACTGAAGCTTTCTTT. Its protein is CASSEWASSGTEAFF.

V and J are TRBV6-5 and TRBJ2-7; tentatively, D is TRBD2 (6 bases). The CDR3 consists of 15 residues. Per germline, CDR1 MNHEY and CDR2 SVGAGI. Trimming shortened V by 0 bases and J by 3 bases, and 12 bases separated the two germline ends. The CDR3 coding sequence is TGTGCCAGCAGTTACTCCCCCGGACTATTCTACGAGCAGTACTTC. Encoded protein: CASSYSPGLFYEQYF.

The gene calls are TRBV9 and TRBJ2-7, with a tentative D call TRBD1 (8 bases). V was cut by 0 bases and J by 3 bases, with 13 bases left in between. The length of the CDR3 is 15 residues. Germline V gene sequence: CDR1 SGDLS, CDR2 YYNGEE. CDR3: CASSVGQGRGYEQYF. The CDR3 nucleotides read TGTGCCAGCAGCGTAGGACAGGGGAGGGGCTACGAGCAGTACTTC.

The chain couples TRBV7-9 to TRBJ1-5; D not resolved. The CDR3 runs 15 residues. The V gene lost 2 bases and the J gene lost 0 bases, with 8 bases spanning the gap. Germline V gives CDR1 SEHNR, CDR2 FQNEAQ (reference sequence). CDR3 bases: TGTGCCAGCAGCTTAAGAGGAGATAGCAATCAGCCCCAGCATTTT. This sequence encodes CASSLRGDSNQPQHF.

The chain carries TRBV6-1 and TRBJ1-1; TRBD1 matches at 8 bases. The CDR3 has 11 amino acids. CDR1 and CDR2 (germline): MNHNS, SASEGT. Trimming at V came to 3 bases and at J to 14 bases, leaving 5 bases not matched to a gene. This CDR3 reads CASSDGQGQFF. The CDR3 nucleotides read TGTGCCAGCAGTGACGGACAGGGTCAATTCTTT.

The chain links TRBV7-2 to TRBJ2-1; 8 bases agree with TRBD1. This CDR3 comprises 15 residues. Germline loops: CDR1 SGHTA, CDR2 FQGNSA. V gave up 5 bases and J gave up 9 bases; unmatched junction bases: 12. CDR3 amino acids: CASSPRTGQSGEQFF. The DNA for the CDR3 is TGTGCCAGCAGCCCCCGGACAGGGCAAAGCGGTGAGCAGTTCTTC.

The rearrangement joins TRBV23-1 to TRBJ2-7; the D is unclear. TRBV23-1 carries the ORF label, with uncertain function. CDR3 length: 16 residues. V was shortened by 3 bases and J by 4 bases, with 19 bases between the two germline ends. The CDR3 spells CASSHPGLPVTYEQYF. In DNA form, the CDR3 reads TGCGCCAGCAGTCACCCGGGTCTTCCAGTAACTTACGAGCAGTACTTC.

The V gene is TRBV7-9, the J gene TRBJ1-1; 8 bases are a match to TRBD1. CDR3 length equals 13 residues. V trimming: 5 bases; J trimming: 6 bases; junction bases outside the gene matches: 5. The germline CDR1 and CDR2 sequences are SEHNR and FQNEAQ (reference sequence). The CDR3 DNA follows: TGTGCCAGCAGCCCAGGGGGCTGGGCTGAAGCTTTCTTT. This gives the protein CASSPGGWAEAFF. Together with reference TRBV7-9 and TRBJ1-1, the CDR3 gives the full variable domain: DTGVSQNPRHKITKRGQNVTFRCDPISEHNRLYWYRQTLGQGPEFLTYFQNEAQLEKSRLLSDRFSAERPKGSFSTLEIQRTEQGDSAMYLCASSPGGWAEAFFGQGTRLTVV.

The rearrangement links TRBV5-1 to TRBJ2-7; weak D call: TRBD1 (5 bases). Trimming took off 5 bases at V and 1 base at J, with 13 bases between the two ends. Germline V gene sequence: CDR1 SGHRS, CDR2 YFSETQ. The CDR3 covers 14 residues. CDR3 residues: CASRQDPPSYEQYF. The DNA of the CDR3 is TGCGCCAGCAGACAGGACCCTCCGTCCTACGAGCAGTACTTC. Full variable domain (rest looked up from reference TRBV5-1 and TRBJ2-7): KAGVTQTPRYLIKTRGQQVTLSCSPISGHRSVSWYQQTPGQGLQFLFEYFSETQRNKGNFPGRFSGRQFSNSRSEMNVSTLELGDSALYLCASRQDPPSYEQYFGPGTRLTVT.

This chain links TRBV9 with TRBJ2-2, with 10 bases identical to TRBD1. Germline V gene data show CDR1 as SGDLS and CDR2 as YYNGEE. The CDR3 covers 17 residues. With V trimmed by 4 bases and J by 6 bases, 12 bases remained unmatched. This CDR3 reads CASSPRSGTGEAGELFF. DNA of the CDR3: TGTGCCAGCAGCCCTCGCTCCGGGACAGGGGAAGCCGGGGAGCTGTTTTTT.

This chain's CDR3 is CASSQSRILNTEAFF. CDR3 DNA sequence: TGCGCCAGCAGCCAATCGAGGATCCTGAACACTGAAGCTTTCTTT. This sequence joins TRBV5-1 and TRBJ1-1; no firm D call. This CDR3 is built from 15 residues. The germline gives CDR1 SGHRS, CDR2 YFSETQ. The V end was cut by 4 bases, the J end by 0 bases, with 13 bases between.

On this clone: The same CDR3 also results from other DNA sequences found in this sample. The chain joins TRBV28 to TRBJ2-7, with no clear D. Between the trimmed V and J ends, which lost 8 bases and 1 base, there was a span of 6 bases. Germline V CDR1 and CDR2: MDHEN, SYDVKM. The length of the CDR3 is 11 residues. The CDR3 loop is CASRRSYEQYF. The CDR3 coding sequence is TGTGCCAGCCGGAGATCCTACGAGCAGTACTTC.

This rearrangement joins TRBV12-3 or TRBV12-4 to TRBJ2-3; 7 bases are shared with TRBD1. The CDR3 loop spans 12 amino acids. V was pared by 3 bases and J by 11 bases, with 5 bases of the junction left unmatched. CDR3 nucleotide sequence: TGTGCCAGCAGTTTCCGGGACAGTGGGCAGTATTTT. Protein: CASSFRDSGQYF.

This clone was counted a few times. The chain combines TRBV6-2 or TRBV6-3 with TRBJ1-1; 7 positions agree with TRBD1. The V gene end was trimmed by 6 bases and the J gene end by 1 base; junction bases not matched to a gene: 5. CDR1 and CDR2 (germline): MNHEY, SVGEGT. The CDR3 has 14 residues. Here the CDR3 DNA reads TGTGCCAGCAGCTGGCAGGGGGGGAACACTGAAGCTTTCTTT. Its protein product is CASSWQGGNTEAFF.

The count of this clone is one. This chain uses TRBV5-4 with TRBJ1-2, with TRBD1 identical over 11 bases. V dropped 4 bases and J dropped 7; count of bases not matched to a gene: 3. The germline V gene has CDR1 SGHNT and CDR2 YYREEE (reference sequence). This CDR3 spans 13 amino acids. CDR3 residues: CASSVGQGVGYTF. The CDR3 DNA follows: TGTGCCAGCAGCGTGGGACAGGGGGTTGGCTACACCTTC. The full variable domain, in which reference TRBV5-4 and TRBJ1-2 provide the parts outside the CDR3, is ETGVTQSPTHLIKTRGQQVTLRCSSQSGHNTVSWYQQALGQGPQFIFQYYREEENGRGNFPPRFSGLQFPNYSSELNVNALELDDSALYLCASSVGQGVGYTFGSGTRLTVV.

This clone has only a few counts. V is TRBV18 and J is TRBJ2-3; 8 positions agree with TRBD1. V shed 0 bases and J 4 bases; nucleotides not matched to a gene: 6. Germline CDR1 reads KGHSH; CDR2 reads LQKENI. The CDR3 loop spans 16 amino acids. CDR3 DNA sequence: TGTGCCAGCTCACCACCGGCAGGGGGCATTGCAGATACGCAGTATTTT. Protein: CASSPPAGGIADTQYF. Full variable domain (remainder filled in from reference TRBV18 and TRBJ2-3): NAGVMQNPRHLVRRRGQEARLRCSPMKGHSHVYWYRQLPEEGLKFMVYLQKENIIDESGMPKERFSAEFPKEGPSILRIQQVVRGDSAAYFCASSPPAGGIADTQYFGPGTRLTVL.

The chain joins TRBV5-4 to TRBJ2-3, with 8 bases fitting TRBD1. There are 15 residues in the CDR3. In germline, CDR1 is SGHNT, CDR2 YYREEE (reference sequence). Unmatched junction bases numbered 6, after V lost 2 bases and J lost 4 bases. CDR3 coding DNA: TGTGCCAGCAGCTTTCAGGGGGCTGGGGCAGATACGCAGTATTTT. It encodes CASSFQGAGADTQYF.

With regard to this clone: Sequence at one end of the junction differs from germline and may be a read error. The genes are TRBV29-1 and TRBJ2-1; 9 nucleotides align to TRBD1. CDR1 is SQVTM and CDR2 is ANQGSEA in the germline V gene. The CDR3 is 13 residues long. CDR3 loop: CSVEGDRDNEQFF. Here the CDR3 DNA reads TGCAGCGTCGAAGGGGACAGGGACAATGAGCAGTTCTTC.